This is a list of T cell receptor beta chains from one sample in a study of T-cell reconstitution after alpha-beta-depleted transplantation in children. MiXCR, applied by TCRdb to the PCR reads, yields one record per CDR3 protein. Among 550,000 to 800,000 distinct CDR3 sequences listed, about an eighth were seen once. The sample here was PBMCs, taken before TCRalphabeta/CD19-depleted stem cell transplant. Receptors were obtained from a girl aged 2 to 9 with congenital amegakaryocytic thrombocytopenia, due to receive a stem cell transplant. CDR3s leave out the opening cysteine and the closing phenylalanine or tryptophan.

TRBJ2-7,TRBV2,ATRTLEQY
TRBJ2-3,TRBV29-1,SVEFLAGDDTQY
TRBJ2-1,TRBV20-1,GGVGYNEQF
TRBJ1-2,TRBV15,ATSSGGGANYGYT
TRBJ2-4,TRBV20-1,SAREPQGNIQY
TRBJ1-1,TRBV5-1,ASSSGGGLFTEAF
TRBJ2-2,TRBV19,ASSSWTANTGELF
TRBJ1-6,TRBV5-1,ASSLASSSYNSPLH
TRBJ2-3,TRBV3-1,ASSPRTETDTQY
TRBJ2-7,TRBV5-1,ASSLTSPGYEQY
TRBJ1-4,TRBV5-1,ASSLTGTGREKLF
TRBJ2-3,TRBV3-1,ASSQLSYGHPGITSTDTQY
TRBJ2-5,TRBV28,ASSPIRGRETQY
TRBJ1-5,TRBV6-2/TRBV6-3,ASSESRGDRSGNQPQH
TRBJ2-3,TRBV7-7,ASSLGPRGKDTQY
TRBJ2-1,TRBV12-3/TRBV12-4,ASTVDRSSYNEQF
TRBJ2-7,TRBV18,ASSPGDGVGSYEQY
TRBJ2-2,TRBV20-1,SARRPSGGNTGELF
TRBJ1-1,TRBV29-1,SVDGRMNTEAF
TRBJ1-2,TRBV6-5,ASSYSTLAGQNYGYT
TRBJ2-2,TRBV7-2,ASSSPGLAGYTGELF
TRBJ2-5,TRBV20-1,SARDSSGQVSETQY
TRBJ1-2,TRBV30,AWSVRGQGYYGYT
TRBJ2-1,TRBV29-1,SVVGDLDTNEQF
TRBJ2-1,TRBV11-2,ASSHQGKAGYNEQF
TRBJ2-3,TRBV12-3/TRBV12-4,ASSLFRAGGADTQY
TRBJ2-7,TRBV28,ASSTTLGQY
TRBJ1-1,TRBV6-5,ASSYGTEAF
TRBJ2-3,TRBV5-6,ASSWTLGTQY
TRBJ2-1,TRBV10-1,ASGSYNEQF
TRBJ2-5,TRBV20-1,SARVGIGETQY
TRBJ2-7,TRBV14,ASSQAGTVYEQY
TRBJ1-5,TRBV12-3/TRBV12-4,ASSLEVGPQH
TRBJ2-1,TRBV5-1,ASSLASQRVNEQF
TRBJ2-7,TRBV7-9,ASSSFGLVSSYEQY
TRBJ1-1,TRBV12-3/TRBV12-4,ASSTHAGQLEAF
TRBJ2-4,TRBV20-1,SASSGGKNIQY
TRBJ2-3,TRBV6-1,ASSQTDSTDTQY
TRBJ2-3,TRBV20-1,SGGWGRQSTDTQY
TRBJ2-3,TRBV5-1,ASGILGLANPDTQY
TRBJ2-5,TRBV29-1,SVEGAATWETQY
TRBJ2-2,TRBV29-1,SGSLRHGELF
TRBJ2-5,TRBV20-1,SARDLRDYPRETQY
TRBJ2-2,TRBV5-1,ASSWTSGRNTGELF
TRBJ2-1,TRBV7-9,ASGRGQGIHNEQF
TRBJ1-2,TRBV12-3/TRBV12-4,ASSFLAHPNGYT
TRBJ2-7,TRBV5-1,ASSLAQGGHEQY
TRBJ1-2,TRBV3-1,ASSQINDREFHGYT
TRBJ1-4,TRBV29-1,SVEAGSGEKLF
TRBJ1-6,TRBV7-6,ASSLVTPFGNSPLH
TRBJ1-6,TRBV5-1,ASSSDGNSPLH
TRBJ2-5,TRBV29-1,SALGAETQY